This T cell receptor beta chain is from a study of beta chain features in type 1 diabetes. Stem cell-like memory, regulatory, central memory and naive CD4+ cells were sorted via CD45RO/CCR7/CD25/CD127/CD95/CD27. This clone was detected a few times. Since all of the isolated RNA was reverse transcribed, expressed TCRB transcripts were what got sequenced. Data came from immunoSEQ multiplex PCR; TCRdb stores just in-frame clones and leaves some out. This table has 200,000 to 250,000 clones, around 9.6% appearing once. The source of this sequence is a woman aged 18-29 years in good health. Input material: naive CD4+ T cells from blood.

In DNA form, the CDR3 reads TGCAGCGTTGGGGGACAGGGGGATCAGCCCCAGCATTTT. Protein product: CSVGGQGDQPQHF. V gene TRBV29-1 combines with J gene TRBJ1-5; 11 bases align to TRBD1. Germline CDR1 SQVTM, CDR2 ANQGSEA. With 4 bases clipped from V and 5 bases from J, the junction kept 1 base outside the gene matches. The CDR3 is made up of 13 amino acids.